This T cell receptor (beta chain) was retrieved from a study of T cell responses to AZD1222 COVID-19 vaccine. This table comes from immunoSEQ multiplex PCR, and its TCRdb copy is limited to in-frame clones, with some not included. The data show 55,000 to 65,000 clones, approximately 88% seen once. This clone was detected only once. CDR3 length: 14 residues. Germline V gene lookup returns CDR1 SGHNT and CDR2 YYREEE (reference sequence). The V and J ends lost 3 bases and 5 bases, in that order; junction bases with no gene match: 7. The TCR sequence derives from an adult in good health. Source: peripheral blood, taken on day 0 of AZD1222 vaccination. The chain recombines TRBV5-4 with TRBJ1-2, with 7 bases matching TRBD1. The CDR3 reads CASSSTGDRYGYTF. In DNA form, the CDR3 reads TGTGCCAGCAGCTCTACAGGGGATCGTTATGGCTACACCTTC.